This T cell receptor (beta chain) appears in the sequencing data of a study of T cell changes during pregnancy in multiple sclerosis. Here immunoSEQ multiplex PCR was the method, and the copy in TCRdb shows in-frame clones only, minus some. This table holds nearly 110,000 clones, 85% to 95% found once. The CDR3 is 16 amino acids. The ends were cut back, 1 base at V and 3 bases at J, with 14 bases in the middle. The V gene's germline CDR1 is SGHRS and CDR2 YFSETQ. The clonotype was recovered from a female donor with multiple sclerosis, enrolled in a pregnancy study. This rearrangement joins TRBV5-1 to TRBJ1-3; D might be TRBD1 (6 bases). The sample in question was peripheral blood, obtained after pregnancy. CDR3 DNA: TGCGCCAGCAGCTTGTCCCAAACAGGGTTTGGAAACACCATATATTTT. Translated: CASSLSQTGFGNTIYF. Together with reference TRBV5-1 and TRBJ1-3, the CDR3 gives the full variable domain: KAGVTQTPRYLIKTRGQQVTLSCSPISGHRSVSWYQQTPGQGLQFLFEYFSETQRNKGNFPGRFSGRQFSNSRSEMNVSTLELGDSALYLCASSLSQTGFGNTIYFGEGSWLTVV.